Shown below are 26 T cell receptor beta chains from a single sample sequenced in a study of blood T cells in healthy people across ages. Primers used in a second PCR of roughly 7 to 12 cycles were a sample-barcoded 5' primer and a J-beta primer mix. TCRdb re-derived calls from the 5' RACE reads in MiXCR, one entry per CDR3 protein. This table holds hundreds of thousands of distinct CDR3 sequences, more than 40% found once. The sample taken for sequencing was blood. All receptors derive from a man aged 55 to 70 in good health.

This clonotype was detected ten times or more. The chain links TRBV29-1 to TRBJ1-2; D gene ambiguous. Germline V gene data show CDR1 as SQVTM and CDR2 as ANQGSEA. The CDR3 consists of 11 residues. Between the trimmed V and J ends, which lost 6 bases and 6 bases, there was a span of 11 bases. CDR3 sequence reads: CSVLAADGYTF. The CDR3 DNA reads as TGCAGCGTCCTGGCAGCGGATGGCTACACCTTC.

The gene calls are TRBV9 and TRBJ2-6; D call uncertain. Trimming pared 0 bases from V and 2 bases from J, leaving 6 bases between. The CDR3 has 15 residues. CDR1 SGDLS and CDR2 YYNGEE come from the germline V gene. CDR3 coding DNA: TGTGCCAGCAGCGTAGGAACAGCTGGGGCCAACGTCCTGACTTTC. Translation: CASSVGTAGANVLTF.

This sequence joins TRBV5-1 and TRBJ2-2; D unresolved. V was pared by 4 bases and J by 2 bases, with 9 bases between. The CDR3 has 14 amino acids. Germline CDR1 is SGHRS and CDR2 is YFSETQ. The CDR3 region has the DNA TGCGCCAGCAGCGAACGGGTCAACACCGGGGAGCTGTTTTTT. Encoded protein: CASSERVNTGELFF.

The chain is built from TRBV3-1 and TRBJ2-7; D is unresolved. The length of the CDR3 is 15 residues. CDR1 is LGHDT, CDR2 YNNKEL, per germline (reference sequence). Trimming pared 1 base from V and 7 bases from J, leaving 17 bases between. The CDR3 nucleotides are TGTGCCAGCAGCCAAGGGTCACAATGGAGTTGGGAGCAGTACTTC. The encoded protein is CASSQGSQWSWEQYF.

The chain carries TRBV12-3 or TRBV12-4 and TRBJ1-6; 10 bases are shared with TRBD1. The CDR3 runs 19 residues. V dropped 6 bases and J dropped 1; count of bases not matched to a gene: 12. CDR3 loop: CASSKDRGEVTSYNSPLHF. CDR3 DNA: TGTGCCAGCAGCAAGGACAGGGGGGAAGTGACGTCCTATAATTCACCCCTCCACTTT.

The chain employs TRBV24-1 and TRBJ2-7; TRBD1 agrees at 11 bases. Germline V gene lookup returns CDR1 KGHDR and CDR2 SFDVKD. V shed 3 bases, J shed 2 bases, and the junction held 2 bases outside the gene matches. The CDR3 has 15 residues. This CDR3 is CATSDPGQGAYEQYF. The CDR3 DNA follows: TGTGCCACCAGTGATCCGGGACAGGGGGCCTACGAGCAGTACTTC.

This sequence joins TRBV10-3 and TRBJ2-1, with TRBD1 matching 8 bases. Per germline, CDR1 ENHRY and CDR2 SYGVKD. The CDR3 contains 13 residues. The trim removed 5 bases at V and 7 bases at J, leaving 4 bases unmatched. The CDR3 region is CAISNRGENEQFF. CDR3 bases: TGTGCCATCAGTAACAGGGGGGAGAATGAGCAGTTCTTC.

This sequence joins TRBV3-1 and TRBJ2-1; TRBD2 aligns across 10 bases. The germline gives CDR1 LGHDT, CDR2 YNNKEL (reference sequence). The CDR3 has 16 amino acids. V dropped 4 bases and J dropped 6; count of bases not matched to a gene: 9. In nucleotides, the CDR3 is TGTGCCAGCAGCCCTCCAGGTCCTAGCGGGGGCAATGAGCAGTTCTTC. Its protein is CASSPPGPSGGNEQFF.

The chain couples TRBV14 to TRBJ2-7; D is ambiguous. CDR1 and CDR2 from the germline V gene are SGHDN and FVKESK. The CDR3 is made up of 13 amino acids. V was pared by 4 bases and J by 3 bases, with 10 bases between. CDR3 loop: CASSPLNSYEQYF. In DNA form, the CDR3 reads TGTGCCAGCAGCCCGTTAAACAGCTACGAGCAGTACTTC.

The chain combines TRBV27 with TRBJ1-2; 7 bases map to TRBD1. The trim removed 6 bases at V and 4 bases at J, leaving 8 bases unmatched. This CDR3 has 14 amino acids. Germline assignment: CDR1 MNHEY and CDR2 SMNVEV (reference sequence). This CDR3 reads CASRSGGLSYGYTF. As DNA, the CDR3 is TGTGCCAGCAGGTCAGGGGGGCTTAGCTATGGCTACACCTTC.

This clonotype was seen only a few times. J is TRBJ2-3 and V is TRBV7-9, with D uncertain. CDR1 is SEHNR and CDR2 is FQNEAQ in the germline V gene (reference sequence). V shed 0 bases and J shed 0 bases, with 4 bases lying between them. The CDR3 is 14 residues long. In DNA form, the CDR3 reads TGTGCCAGCAGCTTAGCGATTAGCACAGATACGCAGTATTTT. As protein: CASSLAISTDTQYF.

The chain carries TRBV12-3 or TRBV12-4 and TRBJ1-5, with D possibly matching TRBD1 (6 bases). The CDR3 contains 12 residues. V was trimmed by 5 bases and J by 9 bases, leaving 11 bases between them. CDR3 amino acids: CASSPQGTPQHF. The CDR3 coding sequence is TGTGCCAGCAGTCCACAGGGAACGCCCCAGCATTTT.

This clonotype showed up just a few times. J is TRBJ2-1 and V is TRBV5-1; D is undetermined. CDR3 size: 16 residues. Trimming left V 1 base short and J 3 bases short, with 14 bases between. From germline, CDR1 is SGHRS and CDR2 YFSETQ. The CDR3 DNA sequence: TGCGCCAGCAGCTTGACCAGTGGGCTTGGCTACAATGAGCAGTTCTTC. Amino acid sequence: CASSLTSGLGYNEQFF.

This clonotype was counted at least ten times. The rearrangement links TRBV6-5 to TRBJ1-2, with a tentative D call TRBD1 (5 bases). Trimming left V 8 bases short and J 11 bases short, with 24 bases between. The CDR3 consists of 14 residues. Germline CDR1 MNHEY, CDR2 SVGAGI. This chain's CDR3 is CASSPDINSRRYTF. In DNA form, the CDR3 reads TGTGCCAGCTCCCCGGACATAAATTCTAGACGTTACACCTTC.

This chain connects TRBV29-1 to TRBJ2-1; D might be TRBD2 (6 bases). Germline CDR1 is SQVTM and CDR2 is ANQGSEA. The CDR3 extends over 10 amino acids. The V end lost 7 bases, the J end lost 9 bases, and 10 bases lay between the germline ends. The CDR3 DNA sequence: TGCAGCGGCGGGGAATTTGAGCAGTTCTTC. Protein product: CSGGEFEQFF.

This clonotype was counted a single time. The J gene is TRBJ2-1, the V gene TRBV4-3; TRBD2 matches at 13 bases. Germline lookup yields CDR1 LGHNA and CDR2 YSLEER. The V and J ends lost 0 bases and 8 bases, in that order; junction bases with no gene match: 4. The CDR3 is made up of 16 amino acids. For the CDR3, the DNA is TGCGCCAGCAGCCAAGAACTAGCGGGGGGGCGTGATGAGCAGTTCTTC. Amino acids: CASSQELAGGRDEQFF.

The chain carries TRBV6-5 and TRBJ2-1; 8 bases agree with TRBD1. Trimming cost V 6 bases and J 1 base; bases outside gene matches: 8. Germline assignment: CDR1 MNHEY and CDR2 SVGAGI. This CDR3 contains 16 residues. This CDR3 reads CASSFLNRGSYNEQFF. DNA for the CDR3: TGTGCCAGCAGCTTCTTAAACAGGGGGTCCTACAATGAGCAGTTCTTC.

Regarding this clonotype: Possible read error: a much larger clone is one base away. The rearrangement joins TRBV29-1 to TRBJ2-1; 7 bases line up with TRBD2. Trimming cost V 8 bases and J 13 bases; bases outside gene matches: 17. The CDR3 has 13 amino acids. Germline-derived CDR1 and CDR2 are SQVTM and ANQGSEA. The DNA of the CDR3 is TGCAGCTGCAAGGGATCGGCGGGAGAGACCCAGTTCTTC. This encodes CSCKGSAGETQFF.

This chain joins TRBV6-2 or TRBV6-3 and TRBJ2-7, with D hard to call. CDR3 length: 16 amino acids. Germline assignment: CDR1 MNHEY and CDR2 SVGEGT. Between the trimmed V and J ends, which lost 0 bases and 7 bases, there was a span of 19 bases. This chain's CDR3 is CASSYSQRRAVNEQYF. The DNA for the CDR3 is TGTGCCAGCAGTTACTCCCAACGTAGGGCAGTTAATGAGCAGTACTTC.

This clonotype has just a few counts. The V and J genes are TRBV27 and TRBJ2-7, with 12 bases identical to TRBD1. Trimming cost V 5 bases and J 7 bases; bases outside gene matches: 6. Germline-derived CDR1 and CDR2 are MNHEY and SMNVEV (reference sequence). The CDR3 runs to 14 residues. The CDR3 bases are TGTGCCAGCAGTACCCGGGACAGGGGGCGGGAGCAGTACTTC. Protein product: CASSTRDRGREQYF.

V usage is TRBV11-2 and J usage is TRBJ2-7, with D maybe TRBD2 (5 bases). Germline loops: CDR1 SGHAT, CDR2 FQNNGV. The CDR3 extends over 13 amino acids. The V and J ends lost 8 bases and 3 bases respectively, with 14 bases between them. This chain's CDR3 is CASCRGRNYEQYF. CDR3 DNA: TGTGCCAGCTGCCGAGGGCGTAACTACGAGCAGTACTTC. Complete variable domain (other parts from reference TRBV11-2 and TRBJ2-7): EAGVAQSPRYKIIEKRQSVAFWCNPISGHATLYWYQQILGQGPKLLIQFQNNGVVDDSQLPKDRFSAERLKGVDSTLKIQPAKLEDSAVYLCASCRGRNYEQYFGPGTRLTVT.

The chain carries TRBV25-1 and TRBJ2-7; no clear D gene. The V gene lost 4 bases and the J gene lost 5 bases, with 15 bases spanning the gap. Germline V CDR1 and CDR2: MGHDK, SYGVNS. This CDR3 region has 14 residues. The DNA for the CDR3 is TGTGCCAGCAGTGCGGCAGGCAAAGGACACGAGCAGTACTTC. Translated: CASSAAGKGHEQYF.

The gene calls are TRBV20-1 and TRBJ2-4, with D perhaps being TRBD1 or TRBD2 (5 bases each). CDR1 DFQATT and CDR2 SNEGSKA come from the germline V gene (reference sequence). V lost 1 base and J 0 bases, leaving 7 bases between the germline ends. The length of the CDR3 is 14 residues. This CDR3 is CSARAGTAKNIQYF. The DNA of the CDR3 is TGCAGTGCTAGAGCCGGGACAGCCAAAAACATTCAGTACTTC.

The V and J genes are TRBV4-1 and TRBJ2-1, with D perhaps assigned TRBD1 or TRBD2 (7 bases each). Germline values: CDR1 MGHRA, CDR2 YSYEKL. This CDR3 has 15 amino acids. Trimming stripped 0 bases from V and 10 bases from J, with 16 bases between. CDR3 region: CASSQDPGGAREQFF. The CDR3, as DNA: TGCGCCAGCAGCCAAGATCCAGGGGGGGCAAGGGAGCAGTTCTTC.

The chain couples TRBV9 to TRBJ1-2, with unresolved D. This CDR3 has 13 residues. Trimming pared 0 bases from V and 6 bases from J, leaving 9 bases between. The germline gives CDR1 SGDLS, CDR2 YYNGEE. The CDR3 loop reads CASSVEGVDGYTF. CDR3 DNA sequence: TGTGCCAGCAGCGTAGAGGGTGTGGATGGCTACACCTTC.

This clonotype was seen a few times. The CDR3 loop reads CASSWRGQGTSGANVLTF. CDR3 DNA: TGTGCCAGCAGCTGGAGGGGACAGGGCACCTCTGGGGCCAACGTCCTGACTTTC. The chain recombines TRBV7-2 with TRBJ2-6; 9 bases map to TRBD1. The V segment lost 4 bases and the J segment 0 bases; nucleotides outside the gene matches: 7. There are 18 residues in the CDR3. In germline, CDR1 is SGHTA, CDR2 FQGNSA.